This is a list of T cell receptor beta chains from one sample in a study of CD8+CD57+ T cells in acquired aplastic anemia. Using its own MiXCR run on the reads, TCRdb lists one record per CDR3 protein. The sample contains hundreds of thousands of distinct CDR3 sequences, approximately 57% of which appear only once. The sample comprised sorted CD4+, CD8+, or CD8+CD57+ T cells (not recorded which) from PBMCs. Every receptor here comes from a human donor with severe aplastic anemia or a healthy control (not recorded which). Each CDR3 is given with its conserved first and last residue. The D gene is left open where the match is weak. A clone size is listed for some rows: how often the clone was seen (once, few, many), or a class if it is expanded.

D gene | clone size | J gene | V gene | CDR3 protein | CDR3 DNA
- | many | TRBJ2-2 | TRBV6-5 | CASGRNRVNTGELFF | TGTGCCAGCGGCAGAAACAGGGTGAACACCGGGGAGCTGTTTTTT
TRBD1 | - | TRBJ1-2 | TRBV20-1 | CSARRQGLRDSYTF | TGCAGTGCTCGTCGACAGGGTTTAAGGGATAGCTACACCTTC
- | - | TRBJ2-3 | TRBV2 | CASSGDDPTDTQYF | TGTGCCAGCAGCGGGGACGACCCCACAGATACGCAGTATTTT
- | - | TRBJ2-1 | TRBV7-2 | CASSSEALSYNEQFF | TGTGCCAGCAGCTCAGAAGCGCTGTCCTACAATGAGCAGTTCTTC
- | once | TRBJ2-7 | TRBV12-3/TRBV12-4 | CASSSQETYEQYF | TGTGCCAGCAGTAGCCAGGAAACCTACGAGCAGTACTTC
- | - | TRBJ2-5 | TRBV20-1 | CSARPGIGETQYF | TGCAGTGCTAGACCAGGGATTGGGGAGACCCAGTACTTC
- | many | TRBJ1-5 | TRBV6-2/TRBV6-3 | CASSRLRDNQPQHF | TGTGCCAGCAGTCGGTTGAGGGATAATCAGCCCCAGCATTTT
TRBD1 | - | TRBJ1-6 | TRBV7-3 | CASSLTGTGGLTPLHF | TGTGCCAGCAGCTTAACGGGGACAGGGGGCCTTACACCCCTCCACTTT
- | - | TRBJ1-2 | TRBV6-5 | CASSYPGASSGNTF | TGTGCCAGCAGTTACCCAGGGGCGTCCTCTGGAAACACCTTC
TRBD2 | - | TRBJ2-1 | TRBV7-6 | CASSGAGGTSYNEQFF | TGTGCCAGCAGCGGAGCGGGGGGGACCTCCTACAATGAGCAGTTCTTC
TRBD2 | - | TRBJ2-7 | TRBV20-1 | CSARVGGGKYEQYF | TGCAGTGCTAGAGTCGGCGGGGGAAAGTACGAGCAGTACTTC
- | - | TRBJ2-7 | TRBV6-1 | CASSEGVSGARYEQYF | TGTGCCAGCAGTGAAGGGGTGTCAGGGGCAAGGTACGAGCAGTACTTC